The rows below give T cell receptor beta chains drawn from one sample of a study of T-cell memory formation after mild COVID-19. TCRdb ran MiXCR on the 5' RACE reads and lists one entry per CDR3 protein. The table has 550,000 to 600,000 distinct CDR3 sequences, around a sixth seen once. Sequences were obtained from PBMCs or a T cell subset sorted from them (not recorded which). The receptors come from an adult woman who had mild COVID-19 (a few samples of this study predate the infection). Cell type and time point are not known. Each CDR3 is given without its conserved first and last residue. The D gene is left open where the match is weak.

>TRBV20-1|TRBJ2-7|.
SAGLRSEQY
>TRBV12-3/TRBV12-4|TRBJ2-7|.
ASSLISTYEQY
>TRBV27|TRBJ2-7|TRBD2
ASSLAGGDLPYEQY
>TRBV18|TRBJ1-1|.
ASSPFLGGDTEAF
>TRBV6-4|TRBJ2-1|TRBD2
ASSLGSSGAYNEQF
>TRBV6-2/TRBV6-3|TRBJ1-5|.
ASSYAALNQPQH
>TRBV4-1|TRBJ1-2|.
ASRGAFGYT
>TRBV3-1|TRBJ2-7|.
ASSDLGGFGQY
>TRBV7-6|TRBJ1-3|.
ASSQSFWGSSGNTIY
>TRBV6-2/TRBV6-3|TRBJ1-5|.
ASRVDGREPQH
>TRBV6-2/TRBV6-3|TRBJ2-7|TRBD2
ASSPHGERGDYEQY
>TRBV20-1|TRBJ1-4|.
SARDSAGTNEKLF
>TRBV5-1|TRBJ1-1|TRBD1
ASSLSGTGETEAF
>TRBV7-9|TRBJ1-4|.
ASSSWTSTNEKLF
>TRBV12-3/TRBV12-4|TRBJ1-2|.
ASSAPRTNYGYT
>TRBV7-9|TRBJ1-2|TRBD1
ASSLDRDSRYT
>TRBV12-3/TRBV12-4|TRBJ2-6|.
ASRGVGPANVLT
>TRBV5-6|TRBJ2-7|.
ASSLFGPTYEQY
>TRBV12-3/TRBV12-4|TRBJ2-1|TRBD2
ASSVSPGQGLAGGLNEQF
>TRBV18|TRBJ2-5|.
ASSPPPLQETQY
>TRBV10-3|TRBJ1-1|.
AISETPTGLNTEAF
>TRBV4-1|TRBJ1-4|.
ASSQQLTPANEKLF
>TRBV7-2|TRBJ2-7|TRBD2
ASSPRQGLAGPYEQY
>TRBV12-3/TRBV12-4|TRBJ1-2|.
ASSPSEGGYGYT
>TRBV28|TRBJ2-4|.
ASSPGAAKNIQY
>TRBV5-1|TRBJ2-7|TRBD1
ASSLGTGIGEQY
>TRBV4-2|TRBJ1-2|TRBD1
ASSQETETTGGGYT
>TRBV27|TRBJ2-1|TRBD2
ASSLIAGEGPLPF
>TRBV9|TRBJ2-7|.
ASSVGGGTTYEQY
>TRBV29-1|TRBJ1-1|.
SVGLEGRAGGRTEAF
>TRBV4-2|TRBJ2-4|.
ASSPPQFGGAKNIQY
>TRBV6-1|TRBJ1-5|TRBD1
ASSDTGGYQPQH
>TRBV29-1|TRBJ2-2|.
SVVRDTGELF
>TRBV5-6|TRBJ2-5|TRBD1
ASSPDRNQETQY
>TRBV9|TRBJ2-3|.
ASSESPGGTDTQY
>TRBV3-1|TRBJ2-1|.
ASSPGLEQF
>TRBV12-3/TRBV12-4|TRBJ2-5|TRBD1
ASSPSTGEETQY
>TRBV27|TRBJ2-2|.
ASSSPGEGAGELF
>TRBV5-1|TRBJ2-1|.
ASSLGRGRDEQF
>TRBV30|TRBJ2-1|.
AWSDGRKSEQF